The 25 T cell receptor beta chains in this list originate from one sample, sequenced in a study of T cell changes during pregnancy in multiple sclerosis (dated by TCRdb to about 2019). Library creation used the immunoSEQ multiplex PCR assay. Entries here come from immuneACCESS through TCRdb and include only in-frame sequences with V and J called. Some clones fail to appear in such tables; in the studies checked, an unresolved V gene covers under half of the shortfall, and the cause of the remainder is unknown. This sample is represented by roughly 43,000 clones; roughly 91% of them were singletons. The ten largest clones capture over 0.55% of the sample. The sample here was CD4+ T cells from peripheral blood mononuclear cells, taken in the third trimester of pregnancy. Every receptor here comes from a female donor with multiple sclerosis, enrolled in a pregnancy study.

The J gene is TRBJ2-2, the V gene TRBV6-1; no firm D call. Looked up from germline, CDR1 is MNHNS and CDR2 is SASEGT. The CDR3 length is 16 residues. V lost 2 bases and J lost 4, with 14 bases in between. CDR3 sequence (DNA): TGTGCCAGCAGTGAAAGTTATCACTATACCACCGGGGAGCTGTTTTTT. It codes for CASSESYHYTTGELFF.

This rearrangement joins TRBV10-3 to TRBJ2-2; the D is unclear. Germline V gene lookup returns CDR1 ENHRY and CDR2 SYGVKD. The germline V and J ends were trimmed by 5 bases and 4 bases, with 14 bases remaining between them. CDR3 size: 15 residues. The CDR3 here is CAISPRKTVTGELFF. CDR3 coding DNA: TGTGCCATCAGTCCCAGGAAAACCGTCACCGGGGAGCTGTTTTTT.

J is TRBJ1-4 and V is TRBV14; weak D call: TRBD1 (5 bases). V shed 5 bases and J shed 7 bases, with 17 bases lying between them. The CDR3 is 15 amino acids. Germline values: CDR1 SGHDN, CDR2 FVKESK. CDR3 amino acids: CASSEVEGRPEKLFF. CDR3 DNA: TGTGCCAGCAGCGAAGTGGAGGGACGTCCTGAAAAACTGTTTTTT.

The rearrangement uses TRBV7-6 and TRBJ2-2, with TRBD1 as a possible D gene (6 bases). Trimming removed 1 base at V and 2 bases at J, with 14 bases between. CDR3 length equals 17 residues. Per germline, CDR1 SGHVS and CDR2 FNYEAQ. The CDR3 is CASSLGGHGTNTGELFF. The CDR3 DNA reads TGTGCCAGCAGCTTAGGGGGGCACGGGACAAACACCGGGGAGCTGTTTTTT. The full variable domain, rest sourced from reference TRBV7-6 and TRBJ2-2, is GAGVSQSPRYKVTKRGQDVALRCDPISGHVSLYWYRQALGQGPEFLTYFNYEAQQDKSGLPNDRFSAERPEGSISTLTIQRTEQRDSAMYRCASSLGGHGTNTGELFFGEGSRLTVL.

This sequence joins TRBV5-4 and TRBJ2-2, with D perhaps matching TRBD1 (6 bases). Germline V gives CDR1 SGHNT, CDR2 YYREEE (reference sequence). The CDR3 is made up of 15 amino acids. V lost 1 base, J lost 3 bases, and 10 bases lay in between. The CDR3 spells CASSLQGPDTGELFF. CDR3 coding DNA: TGTGCCAGCAGCTTGCAGGGGCCGGACACCGGGGAGCTGTTTTTT.

This clone was detected once. The chain carries TRBV5-1 and TRBJ2-3; 7 positions agree with TRBD2. V shed 2 bases, J shed 2 bases, and the junction held 2 bases outside the gene matches. This CDR3 is built from 14 residues. Germline V gene sequence: CDR1 SGHRS, CDR2 YFSETQ. The CDR3 is CASSFGDYTDTQYF. In nucleotides, the CDR3 is TGCGCCAGCAGCTTTGGGGACTACACAGATACGCAGTATTTT.

This clone occurred once. V is TRBV19 and J is TRBJ2-7; D remains unclear. V was cut by 2 bases and J by 3 bases, with 11 bases left in between. The CDR3 extends over 14 amino acids. Germline V gives CDR1 LNHDA, CDR2 SQIVND (reference sequence). The CDR3 DNA is TGTGCCAGTAGTATAACTGGGCCCCACTACGAGCAGTACTTC. Its protein product is CASSITGPHYEQYF.

This clone was detected only once. The V gene is TRBV11-2, the J gene TRBJ1-4, with a weak D call TRBD1 (6 bases). The CDR3 is made up of 16 amino acids. The germline gives CDR1 SGHAT, CDR2 FQNNGV. Trimming cost V 0 bases and J 5 bases, with 13 bases left between them. The CDR3 DNA is TGTGCCAGCAGCTTAGATCGGCGGCAGGGGAATGAAAAACTGTTTTTT. Protein product: CASSLDRRQGNEKLFF.

V and J are TRBV9 and TRBJ1-2; D remains unclear. Trimming removed 0 bases from V and 4 bases from J, with 10 bases in between. Germline values: CDR1 SGDLS, CDR2 YYNGEE. This CDR3 has 14 residues. The DNA of the CDR3 is TGTGCCAGCAGCGTAGATAGGAGCTCCTATGGCTACACCTTC. It codes for CASSVDRSSYGYTF.

The V and J genes are TRBV4-1 and TRBJ1-5, with 7 bases fitting TRBD1. The germline CDR1 and CDR2 sequences are MGHRA and YSYEKL. Losses at the gene ends were 0 bases for V and 2 bases for J; bases not matched to a gene: 7. The CDR3 length is 17 residues. CDR3: CASSQDGSGQGNQPQHF. Here the CDR3 DNA reads TGCGCCAGCAGCCAAGATGGGAGTGGACAGGGCAATCAGCCCCAGCATTTT.

V gene TRBV4-1 combines with J gene TRBJ1-4, with a possible D match to TRBD1 (6 bases). V was shortened by 1 base and J by 7 bases, with 10 bases between the two germline ends. CDR3 length: 14 residues. Germline assignment: CDR1 MGHRA and CDR2 YSYEKL. The CDR3 region is CASSQGTDTEKLFF. The CDR3 bases are TGCGCCAGCAGCCAAGGGACAGACACTGAAAAACTGTTTTTT.

CDR3 sequence: CASSTSGRETQYF. The CDR3 region has the DNA TGTGCCAGCAGCACAAGCGGGAGAGAGACCCAGTACTTC. The rearrangement joins TRBV7-3 to TRBJ2-5; 8 bases are a match to TRBD2. Per germline, CDR1 SGHTA and CDR2 FQGTGA. The length of the CDR3 is 13 residues. The V segment lost 5 bases and the J segment 4 bases; nucleotides outside the gene matches: 3.

This clone has just one count. V usage is TRBV6-5 and J usage is TRBJ2-4; 9 nucleotides agree with TRBD1. CDR3 length equals 12 residues. V lost 6 bases to trimming and J lost 16 bases; unmatched junction nucleotides: 10. Germline V gives CDR1 MNHEY, CDR2 SVGAGI. CDR3 sequence (DNA): TGTGCCAGCAGGCATGGACAGGGGCCCACTTACTTC. Amino acid sequence: CASRHGQGPTYF.

V and J are TRBV28 and TRBJ2-7, with a possible D match to TRBD2 (6 bases). Germline CDR1 MDHEN, CDR2 SYDVKM. V was cut by 2 bases and J by 1 base, with 15 bases left in between. The CDR3 spans 16 residues. For the CDR3, the DNA is TGTGCCAGCAGTTTAAGGCTAGCGAGGAAGTCCTACGAGCAGTACTTC. This translates into CASSLRLARKSYEQYF. Complete variable domain (other parts from reference TRBV28 and TRBJ2-7): DVKVTQSSRYLVKRTGEKVFLECVQDMDHENMFWYRQDPGLGLRLIYFSYDVKMKEKGDIPEGYSVSREKKERFSLILESASTNQTSMYLCASSLRLARKSYEQYFGPGTRLTVT.

The chain has TRBV27 and TRBJ2-3; 8 bases line up with TRBD1. The CDR3 covers 14 residues. The ends lost 4 bases at V and 4 bases at J; junction bases unmatched: 4. Germline V gene sequence: CDR1 MNHEY, CDR2 SMNVEV (reference sequence). The CDR3 loop reads CASSYRGSPDTQYF. The CDR3 DNA sequence: TGTGCCAGCAGTTACAGGGGGAGCCCAGATACGCAGTATTTT.

V gene TRBV6-4 combines with J gene TRBJ1-2, with D perhaps TRBD1 (5 bases). The CDR3 is 14 residues long. Germline V gene data show CDR1 as MRHNA and CDR2 as SNTAGT. The germline V and J ends were trimmed by 3 bases and 7 bases, with 15 bases remaining between them. The CDR3 loop reads CASSEGRARSGYTF. The CDR3 DNA sequence: TGTGCCAGCAGTGAGGGCAGGGCACGATCTGGCTACACCTTC.

V is TRBV19 and J is TRBJ1-5; 8 nucleotides line up with TRBD1. V shed 3 bases and J 1 base; nucleotides not matched to a gene: 2. The CDR3 extends over 15 amino acids. Germline V gene lookup returns CDR1 LNHDA and CDR2 SQIVND (reference sequence). CDR3 region: CASSIQGASNQPQHF. CDR3 nucleotides: TGTGCCAGTAGTATTCAGGGGGCAAGCAATCAGCCCCAGCATTTT.

This chain uses TRBV6-1 with TRBJ1-1; TRBD1 agrees at 7 bases. Trimming at V came to 6 bases and at J to 6 bases, leaving 13 bases not matched to a gene. The CDR3 totals 15 residues. Germline V lookup: CDR1 MNHNS, CDR2 SASEGT. The CDR3 region is CASRARQGRGAEAFF. Written as DNA, the CDR3 is TGTGCCAGCAGGGCTAGACAGGGACGCGGGGCTGAAGCTTTCTTT.

The chain has TRBV18 and TRBJ2-1; 8 nucleotides match TRBD1. The CDR3 length is 15 residues. Germline assignment: CDR1 KGHSH and CDR2 LQKENI. J lost 3 bases, V lost 6 bases, and 7 bases had no gene match. CDR3 sequence reads: CASSATGVGYNEQFF. CDR3 nucleotides: TGTGCCAGCTCGGCGACAGGGGTGGGCTACAATGAGCAGTTCTTC.

This rearrangement joins TRBV6-5 to TRBJ1-4, with a tentative D call TRBD1 (6 bases). The CDR3 sequence is 13 residues long. Per the germline V gene, CDR1 is MNHEY and CDR2 is SVGAGI. Deletions cut 5 bases from V and 9 bases from J, with 13 bases between. Here the CDR3 DNA reads TGTGCCAGCAGTCCCCCGGACAGCCAAAAACTGTTTTTT. Its protein product is CASSPPDSQKLFF.

This clone was found once. The V call is TRBV4-2, the J call TRBJ2-7; 10 positions agree with TRBD1. Trimming took 4 bases from V and 5 from J; bases not matched to a gene: 8. Germline CDR1 LGHNA, CDR2 YNFKEQ. The CDR3 length is 15 residues. CDR3 coding DNA: TGTGCCAGCAGCCCCAGGGGGACAGGGGACCACGAGCAGTACTTC. Translating it yields CASSPRGTGDHEQYF.

The chain employs TRBV19 and TRBJ1-5; tentatively, D is TRBD1 (6 bases). The CDR3 consists of 15 residues. In germline, CDR1 is LNHDA, CDR2 SQIVND (reference sequence). V dropped 5 bases and J dropped 0 bases, with 11 bases sitting between them. The CDR3 DNA follows: TGTGCCAGTAGTTTCGGACAGTTTAGCAATCAGCCCCAGCATTTT. Its translation: CASSFGQFSNQPQHF.

This clone has a single count. V and J are TRBV11-3 and TRBJ2-7; D possibly corresponds to TRBD1 (6 bases). Germline V gene data show CDR1 as SGHNT and CDR2 as YENEEA. Trimming removed 4 bases from V and 3 bases from J, with 10 bases in between. The CDR3 length is 13 residues. As DNA, the CDR3 is TGTGCCAGCAGCTCTACGACAGGCTACGAGCAGTACTTC. Amino acids: CASSSTTGYEQYF.

V gene TRBV6-5 combines with J gene TRBJ1-1; the D is unclear. CDR1 is MNHEY, CDR2 SVGAGI, per germline. This CDR3 is 12 amino acids long. The V gene lost 6 bases and the J gene lost 3 bases, with 8 bases spanning the gap. CDR3 in DNA: TGTGCCAGCAGAGGTGGGCACACTGAAGCTTTCTTT. Protein product: CASRGGHTEAFF.

The chain carries TRBV29-1 and TRBJ2-1, with 9 bases fitting TRBD2. V shed 4 bases, J shed 8 bases, and the junction held 9 bases outside the gene matches. CDR1 and CDR2 (germline): SQVTM, ANQGSEA. The CDR3 has 14 amino acids. For the CDR3, the DNA is TGCAGCGTTGGATTGCTAGCGGGACGGTATGAGCAGTTCTTC. Protein product: CSVGLLAGRYEQFF.